The rows below give T cell receptor beta chains drawn from one sample of a study of cytomegalovirus exposure and HLA in healthy donors. Only in-frame clones appear in the TCRdb table, and some are missing; sequencing was by immunoSEQ multiplex PCR. The sample contains 100,000 to 150,000 clones, roughly 66% of which appear only once. Sequenced input: PBMCs. All receptors derive from a young man in good health and CMV-seronegative. CDR3s include the opening cysteine and the closing phenylalanine or tryptophan. Each record gives: V gene, J gene, clone size, D gene, CDR3 protein, CDR3 DNA. The D gene is left open where the match is weak. Not every row has a clone size; where given, it reads once, few, many or a size class.

V: TRBV29-1
J: TRBJ2-3
size: few
D: TRBD1
CDR3: CSARQGSTDTQYF
DNA: TGCAGCGCCAGACAGGGCTCCACAGATACGCAGTATTTT

V: TRBV10-2
J: TRBJ1-1
size: .
D: .
CDR3: CASSVRGGTGGGGTEAFF
DNA: TGCGCCAGCAGCGTTCGTGGTGGGACCGGGGGTGGCGGCACTGAAGCTTTCTTT

V: TRBV6-4
J: TRBJ2-3
size: .
D: TRBD1
CDR3: CASRRTGATDTQYF
DNA: TGTGCCAGCAGGCGGACAGGGGCCACAGATACGCAGTATTTT

V: TRBV5-1
J: TRBJ2-3
size: .
D: TRBD2
CDR3: CASSPGLAGEDTQYF
DNA: TGCGCCAGCAGCCCCGGACTAGCGGGAGAAGATACGCAGTATTTT

V: TRBV12-2
J: TRBJ2-5
size: .
D: .
CDR3: CASRPREGRAQTQYF
DNA: TGTGCAAGTCGCCCGCGGGAGGGCCGGGCTCAGACCCAGTACTTC

V: TRBV28
J: TRBJ1-1
size: once
D: .
CDR3: CASRPHTNTEAFF
DNA: TGTGCCAGCCGTCCCCACACGAACACTGAAGCTTTCTTT

V: TRBV27
J: TRBJ2-7
size: .
D: .
CDR3: CASSFSLVAHEQYF
DNA: TGTGCCAGCAGTTTTTCACTCGTAGCCCACGAGCAGTACTTC

V: TRBV6-5
J: TRBJ2-7
size: .
D: .
CDR3: CASSSAGVEQYF
DNA: TGTGCCAGCAGTTCAGCAGGGGTCGAGCAGTACTTC

V: TRBV5-6
J: TRBJ2-7
size: .
D: .
CDR3: CASSLRVPNEQYF
DNA: TGTGCCAGCAGCCTCAGGGTCCCCAACGAGCAGTACTTC

V: TRBV15
J: TRBJ2-5
size: .
D: TRBD1
CDR3: CATSGGGTGGRETQYF
DNA: TGTGCCACCAGCGGAGGAGGGACAGGGGGCAGGGAGACCCAGTACTTC

V: TRBV6-1
J: TRBJ1-2
size: .
D: .
CDR3: CASSGGGGNYGYTF
DNA: TGTGCCAGCAGCGGGGGAGGGGGAAACTATGGCTACACCTTC

V: TRBV6-1
J: TRBJ1-5
size: .
D: TRBD1
CDR3: CASRDRGDQPQHF
DNA: TGTGCCAGCCGGGACAGGGGAGACCAGCCCCAGCATTTT